This T cell receptor beta chain was identified during a study of T cell changes during pregnancy in multiple sclerosis. Sequencing was performed with immunoSEQ multiplex PCR; in TCRdb, only in-frame clones are kept and a portion is missing. The sample holds about 100,000 clones, approximately 94% seen once. The CDR3 runs to 16 residues. Germline V lookup: CDR1 KGHSH, CDR2 LQKENI. V was trimmed by 5 bases and J by 6 bases, leaving 20 bases between them. The material was peripheral blood, obtained after pregnancy. The clonotype originates from a female donor with multiple sclerosis, enrolled in a pregnancy study. This chain joins TRBV18 and TRBJ2-1; tentatively, D is TRBD1 (6 bases). Here the CDR3 reads CASSLQQGKGGNEQFF. The CDR3 DNA follows: TGTGCCAGCTCATTACAACAGGGAAAAGGGGGCAATGAGCAGTTCTTC.